This T cell receptor beta chain was identified in a study of control samples from healthy donors and cancer patients. Data came from immunoSEQ multiplex PCR; TCRdb stores just in-frame clones and leaves some out. The repertoire holds about 100,000 clones, with less than 90% as singletons. Trimming cost V 3 bases and J 2 bases, with 2 bases left between them. The CDR3 spans 12 residues. Germline V gene sequence: CDR1 MGHRA, CDR2 YSYEKL. The specimen was blood. The clonotype was recovered from a woman aged 45-59 years in good health. The chain joins TRBV4-1 to TRBJ1-3; D not certain. CDR3 protein: CASSQAGNTIYF. The CDR3 DNA reads as TGCGCCAGCAGCCAGGCTGGAAACACCATATATTTT.